This TCR beta chain was sequenced in a study of T cells in Graves' hyperthyroidism and ophthalmopathy. Germline V gene lookup returns CDR1 MDHEN and CDR2 SYDVKM. The CDR3 contains 15 residues. V shed 2 bases and J 10 bases; nucleotides not matched to a gene: 7. It was RNA transcripts that yielded the amplified TCR beta CDR3 regions. Carried out on the TCR CDR3, a first-round RT-PCR used the HTBI primer set. Via MiXCR, TCRdb re-called the multiplex PCR reads, giving one row per CDR3 protein. The sample carries hundreds of thousands of distinct CDR3 sequences, 20% to 25% recorded once. Study-wide results and limits: The model made its ophthalmopathy prediction, and onset followed a median about 5.9 months later.

Concerning this clonotype itself: Its target is not known.

The receptor's source is a man aged 25 to 40 with Graves' ophthalmopathy. The chain links TRBV28 to TRBJ2-6, with 8 bases lining up with TRBD1. Sequences were obtained from blood. The DNA of the CDR3 is TGTGCCAGCAGTTTAGGGCAGGGGGCGCGGAACGTCCTGACTTTC. This encodes CASSLGQGARNVLTF.